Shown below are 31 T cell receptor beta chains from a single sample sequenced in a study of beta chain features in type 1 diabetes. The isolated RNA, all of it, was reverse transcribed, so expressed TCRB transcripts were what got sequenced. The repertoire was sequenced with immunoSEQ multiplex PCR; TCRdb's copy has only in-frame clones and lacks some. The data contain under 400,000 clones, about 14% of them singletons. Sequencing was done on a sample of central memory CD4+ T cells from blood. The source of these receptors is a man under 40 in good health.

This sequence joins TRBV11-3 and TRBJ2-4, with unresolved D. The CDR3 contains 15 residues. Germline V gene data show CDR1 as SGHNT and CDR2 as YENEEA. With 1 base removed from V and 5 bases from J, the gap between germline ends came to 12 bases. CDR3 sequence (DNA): TGTGCCAGCAGCTTAGTTCGGGCAGCGCAAAACATTCAGTACTTC. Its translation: CASSLVRAAQNIQYF.

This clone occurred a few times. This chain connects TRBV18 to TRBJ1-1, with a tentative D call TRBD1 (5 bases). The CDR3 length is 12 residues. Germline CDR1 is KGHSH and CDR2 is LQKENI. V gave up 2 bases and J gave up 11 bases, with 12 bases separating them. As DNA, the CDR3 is TGTGCCAGCTCACCATCGGCCCGGGGGGCTTTCTTT. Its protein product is CASSPSARGAFF. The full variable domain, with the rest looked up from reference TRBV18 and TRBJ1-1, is NAGVMQNPRHLVRRRGQEARLRCSPMKGHSHVYWYRQLPEEGLKFMVYLQKENIIDESGMPKERFSAEFPKEGPSILRIQQVVRGDSAAYFCASSPSARGAFFGQGTRLTVV.

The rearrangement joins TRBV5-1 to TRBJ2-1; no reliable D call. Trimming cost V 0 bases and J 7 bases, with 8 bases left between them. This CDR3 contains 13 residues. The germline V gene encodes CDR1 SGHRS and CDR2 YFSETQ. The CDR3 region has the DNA TGCGCCAGCAGCTTGGGGGTCTCGAATGAGCAGTTCTTC. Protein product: CASSLGVSNEQFF.

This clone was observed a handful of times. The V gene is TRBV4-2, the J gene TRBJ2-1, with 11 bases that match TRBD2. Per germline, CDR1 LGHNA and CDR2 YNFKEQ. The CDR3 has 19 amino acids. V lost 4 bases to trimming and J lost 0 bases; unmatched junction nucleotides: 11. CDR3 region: CASSRVLAGAVSSYNEQFF. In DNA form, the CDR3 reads TGTGCCAGCAGCCGGGTACTAGCGGGGGCTGTCAGCTCCTACAATGAGCAGTTCTTC.

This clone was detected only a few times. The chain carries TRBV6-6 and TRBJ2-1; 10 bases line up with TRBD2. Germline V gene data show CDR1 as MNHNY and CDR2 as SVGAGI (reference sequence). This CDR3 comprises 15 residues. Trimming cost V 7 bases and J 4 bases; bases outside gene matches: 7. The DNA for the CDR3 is TGTGCCAGCACGATACTAGCGGGACGGTACAATGAGCAGTTCTTC. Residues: CASTILAGRYNEQFF.

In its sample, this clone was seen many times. This CDR3 reads CASRKTGLDGEAFF. The CDR3 DNA reads as TGTGCCAGCAGGAAAACAGGTCTAGATGGTGAAGCTTTCTTT. The V gene is TRBV14, the J gene TRBJ1-1; D may be TRBD1 (5 bases). Trimming cost V 6 bases and J 7 bases, with 18 bases left between them. The CDR3 totals 14 residues. Germline CDR1 is SGHDN and CDR2 is FVKESK.

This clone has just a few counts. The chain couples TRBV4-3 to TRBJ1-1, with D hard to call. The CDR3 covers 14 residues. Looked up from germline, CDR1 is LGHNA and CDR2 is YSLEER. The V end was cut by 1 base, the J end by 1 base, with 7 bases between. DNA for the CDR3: TGCGCCAGCAGCCAAGTACTGGGGAACACTGAAGCTTTCTTT. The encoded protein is CASSQVLGNTEAFF.

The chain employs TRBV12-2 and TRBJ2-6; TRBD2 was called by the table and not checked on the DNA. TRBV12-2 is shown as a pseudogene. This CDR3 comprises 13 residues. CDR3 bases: TGTGCAAGTCGCCCGTCTGGGGCCAACGTCCTGACTTTC. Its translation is CASRPSGANVLTF.

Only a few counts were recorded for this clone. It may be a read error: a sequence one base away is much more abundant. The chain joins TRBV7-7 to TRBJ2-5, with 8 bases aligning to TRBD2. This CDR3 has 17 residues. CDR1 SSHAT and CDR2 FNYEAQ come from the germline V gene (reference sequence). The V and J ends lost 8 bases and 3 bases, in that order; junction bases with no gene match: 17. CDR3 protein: CASCRGASGGAKETQYF. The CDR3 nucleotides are TGTGCCAGCTGCCGCGGGGCCTCCGGGGGGGCTAAAGAGACCCAGTACTTC.

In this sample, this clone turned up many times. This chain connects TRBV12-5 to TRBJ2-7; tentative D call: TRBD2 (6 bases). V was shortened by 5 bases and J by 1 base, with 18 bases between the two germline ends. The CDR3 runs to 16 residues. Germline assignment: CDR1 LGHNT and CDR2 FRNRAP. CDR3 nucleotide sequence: TGTGCTAGTGGTGAACCCCGAACTGGGGGGTCCTACGAGCAGTACTTC. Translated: CASGEPRTGGSYEQYF.

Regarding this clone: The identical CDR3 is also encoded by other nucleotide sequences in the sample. The CDR3 DNA follows: TGTGCCAGCAGCTCAAGGGGCAATCAGCCCCAGCATTTT. Translation gives CASSSRGNQPQHF. V gene TRBV7-2 combines with J gene TRBJ1-5, with unresolved D. Per germline, CDR1 SGHTA and CDR2 FQGNSA. The CDR3 consists of 13 residues. The V end lost 4 bases, the J end lost 2 bases, and 6 bases lay between the germline ends.

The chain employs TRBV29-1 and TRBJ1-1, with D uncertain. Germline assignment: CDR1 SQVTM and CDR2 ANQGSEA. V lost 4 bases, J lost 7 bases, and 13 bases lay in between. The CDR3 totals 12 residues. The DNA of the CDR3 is TGCAGCGTTGGTTTTAGGGAAGGTGAAGCTTTCTTT. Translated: CSVGFREGEAFF.

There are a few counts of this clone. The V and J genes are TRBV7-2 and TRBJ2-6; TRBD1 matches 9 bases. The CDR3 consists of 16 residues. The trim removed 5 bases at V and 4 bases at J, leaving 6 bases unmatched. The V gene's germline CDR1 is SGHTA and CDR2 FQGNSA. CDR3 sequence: CASSIATGGGANVLTF. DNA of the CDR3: TGTGCCAGCAGCATCGCGACAGGGGGAGGGGCCAACGTCCTGACTTTC.

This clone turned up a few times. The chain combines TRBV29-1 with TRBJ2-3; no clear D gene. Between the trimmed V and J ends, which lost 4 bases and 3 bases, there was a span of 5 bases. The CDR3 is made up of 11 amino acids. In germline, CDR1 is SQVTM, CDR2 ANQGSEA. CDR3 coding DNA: TGCAGCGTTGCTTTAACAGATACGCAGTATTTT. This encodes CSVALTDTQYF.

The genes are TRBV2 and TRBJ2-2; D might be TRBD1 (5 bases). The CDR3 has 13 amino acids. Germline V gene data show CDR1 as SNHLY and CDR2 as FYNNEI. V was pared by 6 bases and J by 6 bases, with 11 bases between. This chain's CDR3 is CASRAQGAGELFF. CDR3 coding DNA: TGTGCCAGCAGGGCCCAAGGGGCCGGGGAGCTGTTTTTT. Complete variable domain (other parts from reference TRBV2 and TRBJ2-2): EPEVTQTPSHQVTQMGQEVILRCVPISNHLYFYWYRQILGQKVEFLVSFYNNEISEKSEIFDDQFSVERPDGSNFTLKIRSTKLEDSAMYFCASRAQGAGELFFGEGSRLTVL.

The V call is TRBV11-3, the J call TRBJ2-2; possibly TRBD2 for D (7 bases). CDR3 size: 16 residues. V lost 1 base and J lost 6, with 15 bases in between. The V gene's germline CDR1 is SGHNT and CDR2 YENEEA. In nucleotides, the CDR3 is TGTGCCAGCAGCTTAGGCGGGGGCCGATACCCCGGGGAGCTGTTTTTT. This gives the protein CASSLGGGRYPGELFF.

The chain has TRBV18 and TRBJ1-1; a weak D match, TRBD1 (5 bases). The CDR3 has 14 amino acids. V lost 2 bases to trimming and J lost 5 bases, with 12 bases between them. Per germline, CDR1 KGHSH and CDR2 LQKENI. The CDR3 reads CASSPGGGETEAFF. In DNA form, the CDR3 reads TGTGCCAGCTCACCAGGGGGAGGGGAAACTGAAGCTTTCTTT.

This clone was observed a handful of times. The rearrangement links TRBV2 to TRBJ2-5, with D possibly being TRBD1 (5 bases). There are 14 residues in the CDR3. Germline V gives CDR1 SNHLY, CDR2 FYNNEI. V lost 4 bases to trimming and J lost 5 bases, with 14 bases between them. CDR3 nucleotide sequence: TGTGCCAGCAGTGTGGTTCGGAAGGGGGAGACCCAGTACTTC. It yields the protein CASSVVRKGETQYF.

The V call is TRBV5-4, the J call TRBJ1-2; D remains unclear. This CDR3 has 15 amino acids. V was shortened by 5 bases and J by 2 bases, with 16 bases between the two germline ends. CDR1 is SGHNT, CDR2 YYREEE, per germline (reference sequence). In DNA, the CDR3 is TGTGCCAGCAGTCCTACCCTCCAGGTGAACTATGGCTACACCTTC. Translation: CASSPTLQVNYGYTF. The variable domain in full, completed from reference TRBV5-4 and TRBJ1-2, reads ETGVTQSPTHLIKTRGQQVTLRCSSQSGHNTVSWYQQALGQGPQFIFQYYREEENGRGNFPPRFSGLQFPNYSSELNVNALELDDSALYLCASSPTLQVNYGYTFGSGTRLTVV.

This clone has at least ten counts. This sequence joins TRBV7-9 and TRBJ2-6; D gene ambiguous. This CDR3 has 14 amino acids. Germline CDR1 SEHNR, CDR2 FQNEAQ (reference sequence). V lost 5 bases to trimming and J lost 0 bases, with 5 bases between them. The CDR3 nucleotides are TGTGCCAGCAGCCCCCACTCTGGGGCCAACGTCCTGACTTTC. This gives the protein CASSPHSGANVLTF.

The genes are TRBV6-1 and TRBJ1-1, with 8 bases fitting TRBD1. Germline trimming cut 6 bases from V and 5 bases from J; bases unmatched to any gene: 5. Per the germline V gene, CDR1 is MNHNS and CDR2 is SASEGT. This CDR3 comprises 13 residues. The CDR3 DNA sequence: TGTGCCAGCAGGGACAGGGTCTTTACTGAAGCTTTCTTT. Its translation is CASRDRVFTEAFF.

The CDR3 region has the DNA TGTGCCAGCAGTGAAGTCAGGGGTGGGACCGGGGAGCTGTTTTTT. Translation gives CASSEVRGGTGELFF. The chain employs TRBV2 and TRBJ2-2, with D possibly matching TRBD1 (6 bases). Per the germline V gene, CDR1 is SNHLY and CDR2 is FYNNEI. The V and J ends lost 1 base and 5 bases respectively, with 11 bases between them. The CDR3 is 15 amino acids.

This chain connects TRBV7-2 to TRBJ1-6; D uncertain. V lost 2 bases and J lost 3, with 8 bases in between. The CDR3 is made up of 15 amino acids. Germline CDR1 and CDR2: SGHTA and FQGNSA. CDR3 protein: CASSLFKGYNSPLHF. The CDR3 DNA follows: TGTGCCAGCAGCTTATTTAAGGGCTATAATTCACCCCTCCACTTT.

DNA of the CDR3: TGTGCCAGCAGGGGGATCGTTCAGCCCCAGCATTTT. It specifies CASRGIVQPQHF. The chain couples TRBV2 to TRBJ1-5; D remains ambiguous. CDR1 is SNHLY, CDR2 FYNNEI, per germline. V lost 6 bases and J lost 6, with 9 bases in between. The CDR3 is made up of 12 amino acids.

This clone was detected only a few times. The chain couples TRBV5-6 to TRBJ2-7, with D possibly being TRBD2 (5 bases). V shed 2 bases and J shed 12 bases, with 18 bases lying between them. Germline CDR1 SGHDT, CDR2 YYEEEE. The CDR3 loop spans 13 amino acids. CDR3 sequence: CASSLTGVPLRYF. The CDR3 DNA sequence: TGTGCCAGCAGCTTAACCGGGGTCCCCTTGAGGTACTTC. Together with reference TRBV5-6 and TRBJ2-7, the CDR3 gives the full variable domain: DAGVTQSPTHLIKTRGQQVTLRCSPKSGHDTVSWYQQALGQGPQFIFQYYEEEERQRGNFPDRFSGHQFPNYSSELNVNALLLGDSALYLCASSLTGVPLRYFGPGTRLTVT.

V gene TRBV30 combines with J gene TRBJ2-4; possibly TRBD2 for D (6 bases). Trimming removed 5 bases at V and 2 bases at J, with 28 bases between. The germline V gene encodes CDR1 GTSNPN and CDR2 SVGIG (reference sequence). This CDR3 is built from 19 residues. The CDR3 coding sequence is TGTGCCTGGGAACCGAGGGAAGTGCTGGCGGGAACTCCCAAAAACATTCAGTACTTC. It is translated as CAWEPREVLAGTPKNIQYF.

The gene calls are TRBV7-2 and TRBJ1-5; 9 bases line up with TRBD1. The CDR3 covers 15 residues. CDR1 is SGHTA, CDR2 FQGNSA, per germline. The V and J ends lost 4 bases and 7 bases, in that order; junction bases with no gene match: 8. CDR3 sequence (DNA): TGTGCCAGCAGCTCGGACAGGGGTTCAGGCCAGCCCCAGCATTTT. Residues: CASSSDRGSGQPQHF. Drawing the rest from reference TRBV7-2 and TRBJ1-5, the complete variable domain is GAGVSQSPSNKVTEKGKDVELRCDPISGHTALYWYRQSLGQGLEFLIYFQGNSAPDKSGLPSDRFSAERTGGSVSTLTIQRTQQEDSAVYLCASSSDRGSGQPQHFGDGTRLSIL.

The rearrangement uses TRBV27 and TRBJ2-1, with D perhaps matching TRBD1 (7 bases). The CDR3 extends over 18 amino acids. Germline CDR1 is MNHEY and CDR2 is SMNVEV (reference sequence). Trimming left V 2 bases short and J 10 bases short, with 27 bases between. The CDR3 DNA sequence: TGTGCCAGCAGTTTAGAGGTCTGGAGTGGCGGGATACAGGGGGAGCAGTTCTTC. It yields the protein CASSLEVWSGGIQGEQFF.

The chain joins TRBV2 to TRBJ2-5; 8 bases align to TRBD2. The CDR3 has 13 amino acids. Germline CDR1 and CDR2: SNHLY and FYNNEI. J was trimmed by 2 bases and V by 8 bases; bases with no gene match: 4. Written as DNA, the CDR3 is TGTGCCAGCGGACGGGAGGGACAAGAGACCCAGTACTTC. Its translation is CASGREGQETQYF.

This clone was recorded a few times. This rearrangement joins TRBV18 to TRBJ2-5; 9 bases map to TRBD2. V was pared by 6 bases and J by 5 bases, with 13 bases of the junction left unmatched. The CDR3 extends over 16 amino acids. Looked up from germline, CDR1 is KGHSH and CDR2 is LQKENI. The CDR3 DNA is TGTGCCAGCTCGCGTATGGGCGGGAGGGCCCAGGAGACCCAGTACTTC. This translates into CASSRMGGRAQETQYF. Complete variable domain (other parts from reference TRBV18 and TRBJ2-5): NAGVMQNPRHLVRRRGQEARLRCSPMKGHSHVYWYRQLPEEGLKFMVYLQKENIIDESGMPKERFSAEFPKEGPSILRIQQVVRGDSAAYFCASSRMGGRAQETQYFGPGTRLLVL.

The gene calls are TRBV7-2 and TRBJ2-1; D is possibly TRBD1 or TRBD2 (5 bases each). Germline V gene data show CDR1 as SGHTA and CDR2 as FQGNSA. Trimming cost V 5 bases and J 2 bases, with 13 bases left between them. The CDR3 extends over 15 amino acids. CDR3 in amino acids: CASSVLMGPYNEQFF. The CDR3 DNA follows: TGTGCCAGCAGCGTGCTCATGGGACCCTACAATGAGCAGTTCTTC. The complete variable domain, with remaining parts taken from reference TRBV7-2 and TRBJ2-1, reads GAGVSQSPSNKVTEKGKDVELRCDPISGHTALYWYRQSLGQGLEFLIYFQGNSAPDKSGLPSDRFSAERTGGSVSTLTIQRTQQEDSAVYLCASSVLMGPYNEQFFGPGTRLTVL.